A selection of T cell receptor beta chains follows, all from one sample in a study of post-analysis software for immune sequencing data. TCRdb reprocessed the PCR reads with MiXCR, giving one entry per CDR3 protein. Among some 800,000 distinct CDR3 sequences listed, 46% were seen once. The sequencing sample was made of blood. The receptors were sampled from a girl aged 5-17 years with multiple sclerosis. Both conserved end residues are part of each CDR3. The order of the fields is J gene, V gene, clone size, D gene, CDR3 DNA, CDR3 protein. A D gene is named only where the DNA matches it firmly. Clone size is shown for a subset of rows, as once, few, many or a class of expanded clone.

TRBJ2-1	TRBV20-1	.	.	TGCAGTGCTTATAAGGGGGGCCAAGGCTACTACAATGAGCAGTTCTTC	CSAYKGGQGYYNEQFF
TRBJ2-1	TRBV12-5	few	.	TGTGCTAGTGGTCGGACTAACAATGAGCAGTTCTTC	CASGRTNNEQFF
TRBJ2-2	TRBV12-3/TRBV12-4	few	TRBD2	TGTGCCAGCAGTTTTGGGACTAGTATCGGGGAGCTGTTTTTT	CASSFGTSIGELFF
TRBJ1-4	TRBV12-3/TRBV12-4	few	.	TGTGCCAACAGCTCGTCAGAAAAACTGTTTTTT	CANSSSEKLFF
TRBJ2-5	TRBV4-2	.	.	TGTGCCAGCAGCCAAGAGAGTCTAGCGAGGGACCAAGAGACCCAGTACTTC	CASSQESLARDQETQYF
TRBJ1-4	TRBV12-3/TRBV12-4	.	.	TGTGCCAGCAGTTTAAATGCCGGAACCTATGAAAAACTGTTTTTT	CASSLNAGTYEKLFF
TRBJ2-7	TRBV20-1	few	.	TGCAGTGCTAGAGATGAACAGAGGACGGCTTACGAGCAGTACTTC	CSARDEQRTAYEQYF
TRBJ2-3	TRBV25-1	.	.	TGTGCCAGCAGTGGTCGGGGGCTCCGGGACTCCTCCACAGATACGCAGTATTTT	CASSGRGLRDSSTDTQYF
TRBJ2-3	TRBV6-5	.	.	TGTGCCACCAAGGGGTTTCCCACAGATACGCAGTATTTT	CATKGFPTDTQYF
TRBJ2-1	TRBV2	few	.	TGTGCCAGCAGTGTTTTTCCTGGCTACAATGAGCAGTTCTTC	CASSVFPGYNEQFF
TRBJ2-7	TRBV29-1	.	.	TGCAGCGTTGAGGGGACCGCTAGGCACGAGCAGTACTTC	CSVEGTARHEQYF
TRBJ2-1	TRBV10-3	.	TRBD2	TGTGCCATCAGTGAGTCGGGTAGCGGGAGTGGCGAGCAGTTCTTC	CAISESGSGSGEQFF
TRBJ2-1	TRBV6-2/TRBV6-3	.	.	TGTGCCAGCGATTTACAGGGAAGAACCTACAATGAGCAGTTCTTC	CASDLQGRTYNEQFF
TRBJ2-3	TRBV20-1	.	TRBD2	TGCAGTGCTAGAGATCGGGGGGAGCGGGATACGCAGTATTTT	CSARDRGERDTQYF
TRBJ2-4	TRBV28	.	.	TGTGCCAGCAGGTTACCGGGAGCAGTGTACATTCAGTACTTC	CASRLPGAVYIQYF
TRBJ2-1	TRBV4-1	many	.	TGCGCCAGCAGCCAAGAGGAGGGCCGGTCGGCCTACAATGAGCAGTTCTTC	CASSQEEGRSAYNEQFF
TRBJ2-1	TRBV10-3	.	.	TGTGCCATCAGTGAGAGGCAGGGCTCCTACAATGAGCAGTTCTTC	CAISERQGSYNEQFF
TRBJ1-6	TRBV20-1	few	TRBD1	TGCAGTGCTAGTCCCCCCGGGACAGAGAATTCACCCCTCCACTTT	CSASPPGTENSPLHF
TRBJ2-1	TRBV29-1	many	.	TGCAGCGTTGAGGTTGGGAATGAGCAGTTCTTC	CSVEVGNEQFF
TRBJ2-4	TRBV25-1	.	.	TGTGCCAGCAGTGGGTCAGGGCAACAGGTGGAGCAGTACTTC	CASSGSGQQVEQYF
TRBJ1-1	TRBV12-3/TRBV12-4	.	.	TGTGCCAGCAGCCCCCTAGGGACTCCTGGAGCTTTCTTT	CASSPLGTPGAFF
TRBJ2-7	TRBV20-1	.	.	TGCAGTGCTCCAGCCCAGTTCGACTACGAGCAGTACTTC	CSAPAQFDYEQYF
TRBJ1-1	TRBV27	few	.	TGTGCCAGCAGTTTCTCTCGAAGTGGCACTGAAGCTTTCTTT	CASSFSRSGTEAFF
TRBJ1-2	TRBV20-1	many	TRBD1	TGCAGTGCTAGAGTCCGACAGGGAGTGTTGGATGGCTACACCTTC	CSARVRQGVLDGYTF
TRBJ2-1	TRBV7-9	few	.	TGTGCCAGCAGCTTAGGGGGGCAGGACTACTCCTACAATGAGCAGTTCTTC	CASSLGGQDYSYNEQFF
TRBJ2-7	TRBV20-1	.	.	TGCAGTGCTAGAGATATGAGGGGTTCCTACGAGCAGTACTTC	CSARDMRGSYEQYF
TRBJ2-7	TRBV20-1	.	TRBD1	TGCAGTGCTAGAGATATACAGGGGGCTTCCTACTACGAGCAGTACTTC	CSARDIQGASYYEQYF
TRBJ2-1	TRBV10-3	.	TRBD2	TGTGCCACCGCAATAAATAGCGGGAGTAGCAATGAGCAGTTCTTC	CATAINSGSSNEQFF
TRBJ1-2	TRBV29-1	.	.	TGCAGCGTCGAATTGTCTCCTCCAGCATCCCGATACTATGGCTACACCTTC	CSVELSPPASRYYGYTF
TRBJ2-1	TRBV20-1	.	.	TGCAGTGCTATCGGGCTATTCCTTCTAAATCGGCAGTTCTTC	CSAIGLFLLNRQFF
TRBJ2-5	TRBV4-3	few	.	TGCGCCAGCAGCCAAGCGCCGGGGACCCAAGGCGCGACCCAGTACTTC	CASSQAPGTQGATQYF
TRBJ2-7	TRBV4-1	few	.	TGCGCCACCCAGACAATTCCTGAGATCGGCGAGCAGTACTTC	CATQTIPEIGEQYF
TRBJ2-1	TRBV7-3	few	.	TGTGCCAGCAGCCTGAACCGGGCCGGGGCCCACAATGAGCAGTTCTTC	CASSLNRAGAHNEQFF
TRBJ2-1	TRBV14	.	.	TGTGCCAGCAGCCGATCGACTTACTTTGGGGAGCAGTTCTTC	CASSRSTYFGEQFF
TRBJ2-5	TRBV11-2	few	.	TGTGCCAGCAGCCCCGGGGAAATTGGGGGGTACCAAGAGACCCAGTACTTC	CASSPGEIGGYQETQYF
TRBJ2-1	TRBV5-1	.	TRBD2	TGCGCCAGCAGCTTGGGCTGGCTAGCGGGAGCCAGCAATGAGCAGTTCTTC	CASSLGWLAGASNEQFF
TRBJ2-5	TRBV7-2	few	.	TGTGCCAGCAGCTTATTCGAGGGAGAGACCCAGTACTTC	CASSLFEGETQYF
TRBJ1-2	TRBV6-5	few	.	TGTGCCAGCAGTTACTCGATTGGGACACACTATGGCTACACCTTC	CASSYSIGTHYGYTF
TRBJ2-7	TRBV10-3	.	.	TGTGCCATCAGTCCTGCCTTTCCGGGAACCACCGAGCAGTACTTC	CAISPAFPGTTEQYF
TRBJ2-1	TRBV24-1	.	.	TGTGCCACCAGTGATTCTGACATTTGGTCCTACAATGGGCAGTTCTTC	CATSDSDIWSYNGQFF
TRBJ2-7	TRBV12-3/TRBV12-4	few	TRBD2	TGTGCCAGCAGCCGTAGCGGGAGCTACCCCTACGAGCAGTACTTC	CASSRSGSYPYEQYF
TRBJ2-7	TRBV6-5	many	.	TGTGCCGTCCGGTTTGGGGTGTCCTACGAGCAGTACTTC	CAVRFGVSYEQYF
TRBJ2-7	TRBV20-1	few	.	TGCAGTGCTAGAGATCGGTTAGCGGTTTTCGGCGAGCAGTACTTC	CSARDRLAVFGEQYF
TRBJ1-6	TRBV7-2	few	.	TGTGCCAGCACCCTGGGGGGTAGAGTGAATTCACCCCTCCACTTT	CASTLGGRVNSPLHF
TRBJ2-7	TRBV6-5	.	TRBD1	TGTGCCAGCAGTTACCTACAGGGGTCCGAGCAGTACTTC	CASSYLQGSEQYF